The 7 T cell receptor beta chains listed next were all sequenced from one sample in a study of cytomegalovirus exposure and HLA in healthy donors. Both 60 Vbeta primers and 13 Jbeta primers went into the PCR. TCRdb's table, derived via immunoSEQ multiplex PCR, lists solely in-frame clones and lacks some. This sample carries 75,000 to 90,000 clones, 70% to 85% of them seen once, and the ten largest clones take around 15%. Material: PBMCs. The receptors come from a human donor in good health.

The chain has TRBV2 and TRBJ1-5, with 7 bases fitting TRBD1. V dropped 8 bases and J dropped 0; count of bases not matched to a gene: 10. The CDR3 has 16 residues. Germline-derived CDR1 and CDR2 are SNHLY and FYNNEI. The CDR3, as DNA: TGTGCCAGCGGAGGGCAGGGGGGACATAGCAATCAGCCCCAGCATTTT. Amino acids: CASGGQGGHSNQPQHF.

The chain uses TRBV28 and TRBJ2-7; 7 bases fit TRBD1. This CDR3 spans 15 amino acids. J lost 0 bases, V lost 5 bases, and 7 bases had no gene match. Germline CDR1 reads MDHEN; CDR2 reads SYDVKM. The CDR3, as DNA: TGTGCCAGCAGTGAGACAGGGTCCCCCTCCTACGAGCAGTACTTC. Protein sequence: CASSETGSPSYEQYF.

This chain links TRBV7-2 with TRBJ2-7; 11 bases fit TRBD2. The CDR3 sequence is 15 residues long. J lost 4 bases, V lost 1 base, and 3 bases had no gene match. Germline lookup yields CDR1 SGHTA and CDR2 FQGNSA. CDR3 residues: CASSLGGTSGYEQYF. DNA of the CDR3: TGTGCCAGCAGCTTAGGGGGGACTAGCGGATACGAGCAGTACTTC.

This chain connects TRBV5-8 to TRBJ2-5; 11 bases map to TRBD2. CDR1 and CDR2 (germline): SGHTS, YDEGEE. Trimming at V came to 0 bases and at J to 1 base, leaving 2 bases not matched to a gene. The CDR3 is made up of 16 amino acids. The CDR3 region has the DNA TGTGCCAGCAGCTTGGATGGGACTAGCGGCCAAGAGACCCAGTACTTC. Protein product: CASSLDGTSGQETQYF.

CDR3 nucleotide sequence: TGTGCCAGCAGCGTTGCCGGGACAAGTGAAAAACTGTTTTTT. This gives the protein CASSVAGTSEKLFF. The chain links TRBV7-9 to TRBJ1-4; perhaps TRBD1 as D (6 bases). From germline, CDR1 is SEHNR and CDR2 FQNEAQ (reference sequence). The CDR3 length is 14 residues. Between the trimmed V and J ends, which lost 5 bases and 7 bases, there was a span of 14 bases.

This clone was detected a few times. The chain carries TRBV7-9 and TRBJ1-1; D possibly corresponds to TRBD1 (5 bases). V lost 1 base, J lost 0 bases, and 9 bases lay in between. Germline CDR1 is SEHNR and CDR2 is FQNEAQ (reference sequence). The CDR3 sequence is 15 residues long. The CDR3 DNA is TGTGCCAGCAGCTTAGTCGGGGGGATGAACACTGAAGCTTTCTTT. The encoded protein is CASSLVGGMNTEAFF.

The count of this clone is one. The chain couples TRBV29-1 to TRBJ2-3; 8 nucleotides agree with TRBD2. The ends lost 6 bases at V and 2 bases at J; junction bases unmatched: 13. There are 16 residues in the CDR3. Per the germline V gene, CDR1 is SQVTM and CDR2 is ANQGSEA. DNA for the CDR3: TGCAGCGTGACTCCCGGCGGAGCGGGGGTCACAGATACGCAGTATTTT. It encodes CSVTPGGAGVTDTQYF.